These T cell receptor beta chains were read from a single sample in a study of early T cells in non-severe SARS-CoV-2 infection. TCRdb redid the calling of the 5' RACE reads with MiXCR, one entry per CDR3 protein. This table has under 60,000 distinct CDR3 sequences, 8.5% to 10% appearing once. Sample: whole blood, taken at baseline. Receptor source: an adult who was a healthcare worker with PCR-confirmed SARS-CoV-2 infection or an uninfected control (not recorded which). Each CDR3 is given without its conserved first and last residue. Each record gives: V gene, clone size, J gene, CDR3 protein. The size entry is marked missing in some rows and otherwise reads once, few, many or a size class.

>TRBV19|-|TRBJ2-7
ASRPAGAYEQY
>TRBV30|many|TRBJ2-7
AWNSQTGLYYEQY
>TRBV4-1|few|TRBJ2-2
ASSQALAGELF
>TRBV7-8|few|TRBJ1-1
ASSLVYRTMRNTEAF
>TRBV20-1|few|TRBJ2-7
SAQTGLPYEQY
>TRBV6-1|few|TRBJ2-3
ASSVSGGPTDTQY
>TRBV4-1|many|TRBJ2-1
ASSHGQGYNEQF
>TRBV5-1|few|TRBJ2-7
ASSFFGNSYEQY
>TRBV11-2|many|TRBJ2-5
ASRRTSGGFHQETQY
>TRBV3-1|few|TRBJ2-3
ASSQQGRPDTQY
>TRBV6-6|few|TRBJ2-3
ASSYSSGGGYTQY
>TRBV29-1|-|TRBJ2-3
SVERGSTDTQY
>TRBV18|few|TRBJ2-7
ASSPAGIEQY
>TRBV5-1|-|TRBJ2-5
ASSRQGGQETQY
>TRBV29-1|-|TRBJ2-3
SVEGTWEDTQY
>TRBV4-1|many|TRBJ2-3
ASSPGSLTSTDTQY
>TRBV18|few|TRBJ1-3
ASSSSDRFWPDSTSGNTIY
>TRBV29-1|few|TRBJ2-5
SVPGPLGQETQY
>TRBV12-3/TRBV12-4|-|TRBJ1-1
ASSVGGPTEAF
>TRBV5-6|few|TRBJ1-2
ASSYPEANYGYT
>TRBV6-5|few|TRBJ2-3
ASSPDFNTDTQY
>TRBV4-3|-|TRBJ2-3
ASSQLGWGTDTQY
>TRBV3-1|few|TRBJ1-1
ASSERQGPMNTEAF
>TRBV5-1|few|TRBJ2-7
ASSSGSNSYEQY
>TRBV15|few|TRBJ1-1
ATSRGGSEFTEAF
>TRBV11-2|-|TRBJ2-1
ASSIGTSHNEQF
>TRBV20-1|many|TRBJ2-3
SAAHRERGTDTQY
>TRBV12-2|-|TRBJ2-1
ASRLRGHPSSYNEQF
>TRBV5-1|many|TRBJ2-5
ASSLEGAKETQY
>TRBV30|few|TRBJ2-1
AWSSLSAGKFNEQF
>TRBV6-5|-|TRBJ2-3
ASSYNGLRGGNTDTQY
>TRBV7-2|-|TRBJ1-4
ASSLVGREEEKLF
>TRBV3-1|-|TRBJ2-2
ANSQSWTGELF
>TRBV5-1|few|TRBJ2-7
ASSPATSGRSRGYEQY
>TRBV12-3/TRBV12-4|many|TRBJ1-1
ASSFPTGTGASEAF
>TRBV20-1|many|TRBJ2-6
SASLRGITGANVLT
>TRBV4-1|few|TRBJ2-7
ASSQGGGSPHEQY
>TRBV11-2|-|TRBJ1-2
ASKGRGNYGYT
>TRBV12-3/TRBV12-4|many|TRBJ1-5
ASSEYNQPQH
>TRBV29-1|-|TRBJ2-4
SVEDQRYIAKNIQY